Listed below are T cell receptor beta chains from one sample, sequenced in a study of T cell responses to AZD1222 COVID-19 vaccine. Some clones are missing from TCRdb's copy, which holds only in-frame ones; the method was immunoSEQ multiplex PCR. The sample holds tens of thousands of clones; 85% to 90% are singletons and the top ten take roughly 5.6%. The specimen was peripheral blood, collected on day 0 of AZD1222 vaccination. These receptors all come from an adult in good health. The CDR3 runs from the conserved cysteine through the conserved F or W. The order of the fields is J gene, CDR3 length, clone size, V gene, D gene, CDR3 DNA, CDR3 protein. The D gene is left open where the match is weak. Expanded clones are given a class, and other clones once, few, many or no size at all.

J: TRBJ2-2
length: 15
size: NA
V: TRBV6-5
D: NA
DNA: TGTGCCAGCAGTCAGGGGGGGCCGGGCACCGGGGAGCTGTTTTTT
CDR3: CASSQGGPGTGELFF

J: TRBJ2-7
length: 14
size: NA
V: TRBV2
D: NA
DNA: TGTGCCAGCAGTGAAGAGGTGATATCCTACGAGCAGTACTTC
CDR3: CASSEEVISYEQYF

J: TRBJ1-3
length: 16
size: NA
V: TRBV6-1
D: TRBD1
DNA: TGTGCCAGCAGTGCGCAGGACAGGGTATCTGGAAACACCATATATTTT
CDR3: CASSAQDRVSGNTIYF

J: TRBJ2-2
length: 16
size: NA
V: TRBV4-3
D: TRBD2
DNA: TGCGCCAGCAGCCTAGATTCGGGGGGGCGGACCGGGGAGCTGTTTTTT
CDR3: CASSLDSGGRTGELFF

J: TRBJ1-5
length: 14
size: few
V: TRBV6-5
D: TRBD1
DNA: TGTGCCAGCAGTTCAGGGGGCGTCCATCAGCCCCAGCATTTT
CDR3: CASSSGGVHQPQHF

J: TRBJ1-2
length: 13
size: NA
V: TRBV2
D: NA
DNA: TGTGCCAGCAGTGACGGGGGCTTCTATGGCTACACCTTC
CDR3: CASSDGGFYGYTF

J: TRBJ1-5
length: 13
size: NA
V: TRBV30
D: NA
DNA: TGTGCCTGGAGTGTGGGGTGGGATCAGCCCCAGCATTTT
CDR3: CAWSVGWDQPQHF

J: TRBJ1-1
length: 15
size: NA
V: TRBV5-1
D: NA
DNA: TGCGCCAGCAGCTCCGATTCGGGCCTAAACACTGAAGCTTTCTTT
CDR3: CASSSDSGLNTEAFF

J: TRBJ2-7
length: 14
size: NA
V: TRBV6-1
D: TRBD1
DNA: TGTGCCAGCAGAGACAGGGGCGCCCTCCCCGAGCAGTACTTC
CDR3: CASRDRGALPEQYF

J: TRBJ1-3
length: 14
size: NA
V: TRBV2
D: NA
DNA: TGTGCCAGCAGTGAGGAGTTCTCTGGAAACACCATATATTTT
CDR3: CASSEEFSGNTIYF

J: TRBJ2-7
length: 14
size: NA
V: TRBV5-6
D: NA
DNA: TGTGCCAGCAGCTTGGCCCTAACATCCTACGAGCAGTACTTC
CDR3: CASSLALTSYEQYF

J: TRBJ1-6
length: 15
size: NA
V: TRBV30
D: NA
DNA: TGTGCCTGGAGGTGGGGGGGATTTGAAGGATCACCCCTCCACTTT
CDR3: CAWRWGGFEGSPLHF

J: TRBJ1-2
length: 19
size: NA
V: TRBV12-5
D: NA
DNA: TGTGCTAGTGGTTTGGTACGTGGGGGAGGCCGACCCTCTACCTATGGCTACACCTTC
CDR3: CASGLVRGGGRPSTYGYTF

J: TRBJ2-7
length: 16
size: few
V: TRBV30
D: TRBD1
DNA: TGTGCCTGGAGTCCCCCGTTCGGGACAGAGACCTACGAGCAGTACTTC
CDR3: CAWSPPFGTETYEQYF

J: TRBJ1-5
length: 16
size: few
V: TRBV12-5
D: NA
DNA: TGTGCTAGTGGTTTGCCCCCCGGGACGGACAATCAGCCCCAGCATTTT
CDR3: CASGLPPGTDNQPQHF

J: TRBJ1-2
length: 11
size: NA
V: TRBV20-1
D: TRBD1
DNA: TGCAGTGCTCCGGACAGGAAGGGCTACACCTTC
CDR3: CSAPDRKGYTF

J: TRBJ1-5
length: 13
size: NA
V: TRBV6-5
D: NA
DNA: TGTGCCAGCACCGGGCAGGGCAATCAGCCCCAGCATTTT
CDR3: CASTGQGNQPQHF

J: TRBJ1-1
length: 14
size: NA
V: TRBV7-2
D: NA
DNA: TGTGCCAGCAGCTTAGATGCCTCGAGGACTGAAGCTTTCTTT
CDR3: CASSLDASRTEAFF

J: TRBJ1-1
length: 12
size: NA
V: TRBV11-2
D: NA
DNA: TGTGCCAGCAGGACATTGAACACTGAAGCTTTCTTT
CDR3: CASRTLNTEAFF

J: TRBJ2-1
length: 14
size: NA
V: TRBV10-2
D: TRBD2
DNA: TGCGCCAGCAGTGAGAGCGGGGGTTTCAATGAGCAGTTCTTC
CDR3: CASSESGGFNEQFF

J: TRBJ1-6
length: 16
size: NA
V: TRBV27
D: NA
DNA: TGTGCCAGCAGTTTATCTTGGGGAAATTATAATTCACCCCTCCACTTT
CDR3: CASSLSWGNYNSPLHF

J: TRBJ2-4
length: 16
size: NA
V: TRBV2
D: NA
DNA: TGTGCCAGCAGTGTGGAGATCAGGGGAGCCAAAAACATTCAGTACTTC
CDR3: CASSVEIRGAKNIQYF

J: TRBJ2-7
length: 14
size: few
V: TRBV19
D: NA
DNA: TGTGCCAGTAGTATGAGTCCGGCGTCCTACGAGCAGTACTTC
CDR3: CASSMSPASYEQYF

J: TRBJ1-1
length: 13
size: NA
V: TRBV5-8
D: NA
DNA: TGTGCCAGCAGCAACCACAGGTTTACTACGGCTTTCTTT
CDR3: CASSNHRFTTAFF

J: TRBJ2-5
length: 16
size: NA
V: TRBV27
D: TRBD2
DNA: TGTGCCAGCAGTTTTGGGACTAGCGGGGGGAAAGAGACCCAGTACTTC
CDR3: CASSFGTSGGKETQYF

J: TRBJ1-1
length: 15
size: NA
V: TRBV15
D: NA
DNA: TGTGCCACCAGCAGAGGGGATGGTTCGAACACTGAAGCTTTCTTT
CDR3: CATSRGDGSNTEAFF

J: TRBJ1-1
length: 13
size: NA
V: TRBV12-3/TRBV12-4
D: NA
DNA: TGTGCCAGCAGTTTGCAGGGCCTTACGGAAGCTTTCTTT
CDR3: CASSLQGLTEAFF

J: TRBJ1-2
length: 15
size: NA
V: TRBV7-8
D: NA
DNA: TGTGCCAGCAGCTTAGCGGGCAGGGACGGCTATGGCTACACCTTC
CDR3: CASSLAGRDGYGYTF

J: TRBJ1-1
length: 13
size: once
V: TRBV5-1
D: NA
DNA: TGCGCCAGCAGCTTTGAGGGTTACACTGAAGCTTTCTTT
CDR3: CASSFEGYTEAFF

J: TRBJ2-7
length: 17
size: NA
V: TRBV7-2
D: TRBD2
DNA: TGTGCCAGCAGCTTAGATGCTAGCGGGGTACCCTCCTACGAGCAGTACTTC
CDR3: CASSLDASGVPSYEQYF

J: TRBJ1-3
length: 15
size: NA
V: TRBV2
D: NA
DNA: TGTGCCAGCAGGAAGGCCCTCCTCTCTGGAAACACCATATATTTT
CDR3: CASRKALLSGNTIYF

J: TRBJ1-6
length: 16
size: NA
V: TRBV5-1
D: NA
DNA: TGCGCCAGCAGCTTAGGGACGGGACGGAAAAGGTCACCCCTCCACTTT
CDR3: CASSLGTGRKRSPLHF

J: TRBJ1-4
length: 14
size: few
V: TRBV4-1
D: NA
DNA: TGCGCCAGCACCACCGGGAGGGGGGATGAAAAACTGTTTTTT
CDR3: CASTTGRGDEKLFF